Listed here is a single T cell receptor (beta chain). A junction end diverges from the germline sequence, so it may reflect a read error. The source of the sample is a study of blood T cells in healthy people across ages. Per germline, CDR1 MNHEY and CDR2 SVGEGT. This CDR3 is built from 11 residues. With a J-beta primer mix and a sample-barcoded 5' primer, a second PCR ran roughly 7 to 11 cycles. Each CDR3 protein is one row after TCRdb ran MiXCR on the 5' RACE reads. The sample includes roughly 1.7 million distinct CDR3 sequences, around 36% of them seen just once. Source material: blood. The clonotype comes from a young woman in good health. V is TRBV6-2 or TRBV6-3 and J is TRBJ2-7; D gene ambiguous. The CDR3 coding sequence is TGTGTCAGCAAGACTGCCGGCGAGCAGTACTTC. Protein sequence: CVSKTAGEQYF.